This T cell receptor beta chain stems from a study of T cells in localized non-small cell lung cancer. Study outcomes and limitations: Uninvolved neighboring lung showed the greatest T cell clonality, exceeding tumor.

As for this clone: Its antigen is still unknown. The identical CDR3 is also encoded by other nucleotide sequences in the sample.

This table comes from immunoSEQ multiplex PCR, and its TCRdb copy is limited to in-frame clones, with some not included. The profile shows 100,000 to 150,000 clones, around 89% of them singletons. Per the germline V gene, CDR1 is SEHNR and CDR2 is FQNEAQ (reference sequence). The ends were cut back, 1 base at V and 3 bases at J, with 4 bases in the middle. This CDR3 is built from 12 residues. This specimen consisted of peripheral blood, obtained before any cancer treatment. V and J are TRBV7-9 and TRBJ2-7, with D uncertain. The source is a female donor of 60 years or more with stage I lung adenocarcinoma. CDR3: CASSLVGYEQYF. The DNA of the CDR3 is TGTGCCAGCAGCTTAGTGGGCTACGAGCAGTACTTC.